A selection of T cell receptor beta chains follows, all from one sample in a study of T cell repertoires in cytomegalovirus infection. TCRdb itself ran the reads through MiXCR, one entry per CDR3 protein. This sample has roughly 180,000 distinct CDR3 sequences, with about 15% found just once. Sample: CD8+ T cells from PBMCs. These receptors were obtained from a human donor in good health (CMV status not recorded). Some clones in this sample may be carry-over from other donors' samples. Both conserved end residues are part of each CDR3. The order of the fields is J gene, D gene, V gene, clone size, CDR3 protein, CDR3 DNA. D genes are given only for firm matches. Rows give clone size only sometimes, using once, few, many, or a class for an expanded clone.

>TRBJ2-1|.|TRBV12-3/TRBV12-4|.
CASSLTGSGNEQFF
TGTGCCAGCAGCTTAACAGGGAGTGGGAATGAGCAGTTCTTC
>TRBJ2-5|.|TRBV25-1|.
CASSDGAGPETQYF
TGTGCCAGCAGTGATGGGGCAGGGCCAGAGACCCAGTACTTC
>TRBJ1-2|.|TRBV7-9|few
CASSPPGAFFGYTF
TGTGCCAGCAGCCCGCCGGGGGCTTTCTTCGGCTACACCTTC
>TRBJ2-1|.|TRBV7-9|.
CASSLALQGYNEQFF
TGTGCCAGCAGCTTAGCGCTGCAGGGTTACAATGAGCAGTTCTTC
>TRBJ1-1|.|TRBV15|.
CATSRVFENTEAFF
TGTGCCACCAGCAGAGTCTTTGAGAACACTGAAGCTTTCTTT
>TRBJ2-2|.|TRBV28|few
CASSNSIPSGPINTGELFF
TGTGCCAGCAGTAACTCCATACCTTCCGGGCCTATTAACACCGGGGAGCTGTTTTTT
>TRBJ2-3|.|TRBV19|.
CASSMWQGNTDTQYF
TGTGCCAGTAGTATGTGGCAGGGAAACACAGATACGCAGTATTTT
>TRBJ2-7|.|TRBV6-2/TRBV6-3|.
CASSYRFGAETRDFYEQYF
TGTGCCAGCAGTTATAGGTTCGGGGCAGAGACTAGAGATTTCTACGAGCAGTACTTC
>TRBJ2-1|.|TRBV2|.
CASVTVEQFF
TGTGCCAGCGTTACGGTTGAGCAGTTCTTC
>TRBJ1-1|.|TRBV6-2/TRBV6-3|.
CASSFMGTNTEAFF
TGTGCCAGCAGCTTTATGGGGACGAACACTGAAGCTTTCTTT
>TRBJ1-1|.|TRBV12-3/TRBV12-4|few
CASRSGNLAFF
TGTGCCAGCAGGAGTGGCAACCTCGCTTTCTTT
>TRBJ2-3|.|TRBV27|few
CASKLDRDFTDTQYF
TGTGCCAGCAAACTTGACAGGGACTTCACAGATACGCAGTATTTT
>TRBJ2-1|.|TRBV7-2|medium-sized
CASTKNPTQGFNEQFF
TGTGCCAGCACCAAAAACCCAACTCAGGGTTTCAATGAGCAGTTCTTC
>TRBJ1-1|.|TRBV25-1|few
CASSARGLNTEAFF
TGTGCCAGCAGTGCCAGGGGTTTGAACACTGAAGCTTTCTTT
>TRBJ1-1|TRBD1|TRBV12-3/TRBV12-4|few
CASSLTGEDTEAFF
TGTGCCAGCAGCCTTACAGGGGAAGACACTGAAGCTTTCTTT
>TRBJ2-2|TRBD2|TRBV6-6|few
CASSYSPQGGTGELFF
TGTGCCAGCAGTTACTCCCCCCAGGGAGGGACCGGGGAGCTGTTTTTT
>TRBJ1-1|.|TRBV11-3|.
CASSLEGRGRSTEAFF
TGTGCCAGCAGCTTAGAGGGAAGGGGCAGGAGCACTGAAGCTTTCTTT
>TRBJ2-5|.|TRBV7-9|few
CASSFLGGRRQVETQYF
TGTGCCAGCAGCTTCCTAGGCGGACGCCGACAGGTTGAGACCCAGTACTTC
>TRBJ2-7|.|TRBV10-3|few
CAISVGGISYEQYF
TGTGCCATCAGTGTCGGAGGGATCTCCTACGAGCAGTACTTC
>TRBJ1-2|.|TRBV7-8|many
CASSFHSENYGYTF
TGTGCCAGCAGCTTCCATTCAGAGAACTATGGCTACACCTTC
>TRBJ1-2|TRBD1|TRBV7-9|.
CASSPGQGIYGYTF
TGTGCCAGCAGCCCCGGACAGGGAATATATGGCTACACCTTC
>TRBJ1-3|.|TRBV9|few
CASSVGTDSGNTIYF
TGTGCCAGCAGCGTAGGGACGGACTCTGGAAACACCATATATTTT
>TRBJ1-1|TRBD1|TRBV19|few
CASSGRGQLNTEAFF
TGTGCCAGTAGTGGGAGGGGACAGTTGAACACTGAAGCTTTCTTT
>TRBJ2-7|.|TRBV12-3/TRBV12-4|.
CASSLEGKRYF
TGTGCCAGCAGTTTAGAAGGGAAGAGGTACTTC
>TRBJ2-3|.|TRBV27|.
CASTPRTDTQYF
TGTGCCAGCACTCCACGCACAGATACGCAGTATTTT
>TRBJ2-1|.|TRBV24-1|.
CATSVGLGNEQFF
TGTGCCACCAGTGTAGGGCTTGGGAATGAGCAGTTCTTC
>TRBJ2-7|.|TRBV7-2|many
CASSLDGTLDEQYF
TGTGCCAGCAGCTTAGATGGGACACTAGACGAGCAGTACTTC
>TRBJ1-6|.|TRBV27|.
CASSLPGTYNSPLHF
TGTGCCAGCAGTCTACCCGGGACTTATAATTCACCCCTCCACTTT
>TRBJ2-2|.|TRBV9|.
CASSVGGPGELFF
TGTGCCAGCAGCGTAGGAGGTCCCGGGGAGCTGTTTTTT
>TRBJ2-2|TRBD2|TRBV25-1|.
CASSNRATGGTGELFF
TGTGCCAGCAGCAACAGGGCGACGGGAGGGACCGGGGAGCTGTTTTTT
>TRBJ2-5|TRBD2|TRBV7-8|few
CASRRRTGGETQYF
TGTGCCAGCCGAAGGCGGACGGGAGGGGAGACCCAGTACTTC
>TRBJ1-2|.|TRBV7-6|.
CASTPNYGYTF
TGTGCCAGCACCCCCAACTATGGCTACACCTTC
>TRBJ2-5|.|TRBV19|.
CASTPELGSQETQYF
TGTGCCAGTACCCCGGAACTGGGGAGCCAAGAGACCCAGTACTTC
>TRBJ1-1|TRBD1|TRBV7-9|.
CASSPRTGGPEAFF
TGTGCCAGCAGCCCCCGGACAGGGGGGCCTGAAGCTTTCTTT
>TRBJ2-1|TRBD1|TRBV11-2|few
CASSFPGQGNNEQFF
TGTGCCAGCAGCTTTCCGGGACAGGGGAACAATGAGCAGTTCTTC
>TRBJ1-5|.|TRBV27|.
CASSLGGFLNQPQHF
TGTGCCAGCAGTTTAGGCGGATTTCTGAACCAGCCCCAGCATTTT
>TRBJ2-5|.|TRBV27|few
CASSFGKTQYF
TGTGCCAGCAGTTTTGGGAAGACCCAGTACTTC
>TRBJ2-6|.|TRBV29-1|.
CSVDFQAGTGANVLTF
TGCAGCGTTGATTTCCAGGCTGGTACCGGGGCCAACGTCCTGACTTTC
>TRBJ1-5|.|TRBV7-2|.
CTSSLAPGNQPQHF
TGTACCAGCAGCTTAGCGCCGGGCAATCAGCCCCAGCATTTT
>TRBJ1-5|.|TRBV7-9|.
CASSPGGGSQPQHF
TGTGCCAGCAGCCCGGGGGGCGGCAGTCAGCCCCAGCATTTT
>TRBJ1-2|.|TRBV7-8|few
CASSGGALDYGYTF
TGTGCCAGCAGCGGGGGGGCCTTGGACTATGGCTACACCTTC
>TRBJ1-1|.|TRBV4-1|.
CASSPRDTYPNTEAFF
TGCGCCAGCAGTCCACGGGACACCTATCCGAACACTGAAGCTTTCTTT
>TRBJ1-5|.|TRBV28|few
CASSPRRRPSNQPQHF
TGTGCCAGCAGTCCCCGCAGGCGGCCGAGCAATCAGCCCCAGCATTTT
>TRBJ1-5|.|TRBV12-3/TRBV12-4|few
CASSLSASISNQPQHF
TGTGCCAGTAGTCTAAGTGCGTCAATCAGCAATCAGCCCCAGCATTTT
>TRBJ1-5|TRBD1|TRBV2|few
CASSEGRGLGNSNQPQHF
TGTGCCAGCAGTGAAGGCAGGGGGCTGGGAAATAGCAATCAGCCCCAGCATTTT
>TRBJ2-2|.|TRBV7-8|few
CASSQPGHNTGELFF
TGTGCCAGCAGCCAACCGGGACATAACACCGGGGAGCTGTTTTTT
>TRBJ2-3|TRBD2|TRBV7-2|few
CASSYRLAGVGDTQYF
TGTGCCAGCAGCTATAGACTAGCGGGGGTAGGGGATACGCAGTATTTT
>TRBJ2-3|.|TRBV12-5|few
CASGFTTSTDTQYF
TGTGCTAGTGGTTTCACCACTAGCACAGATACGCAGTATTTT
>TRBJ1-2|.|TRBV4-1|many
CASSQGGSPNNNYGYTF
TGCGCCAGCAGCCAAGGAGGGTCTCCGAACAACAACTATGGCTACACCTTC
>TRBJ2-3|.|TRBV28|few
CASSSPPTGNTDTQYF
TGTGCCAGCAGTTCACCCCCGACAGGAAACACAGATACGCAGTATTTT
>TRBJ1-6|TRBD1|TRBV7-6|many
CASSLYRGGGSPLHF
TGTGCCAGCAGCTTATACAGGGGAGGGGGGTCACCCCTCCACTTT
>TRBJ2-5|.|TRBV29-1|few
CSVEFRGETQYF
TGCAGCGTTGAATTCAGGGGAGAGACCCAGTACTTC
>TRBJ2-3|.|TRBV7-9|.
CASSPLRRADTQYF
TGTGCCAGCAGCCCCCTGAGGAGGGCAGATACGCAGTATTTT
>TRBJ2-2|.|TRBV29-1|.
CSVVRGRTGELFF
TGCAGCGTTGTCCGGGGTCGGACCGGGGAGCTGTTTTTT
>TRBJ2-3|.|TRBV9|.
CASSGGLKADTQYF
TGTGCCAGCAGCGGGGGGCTAAAAGCGGATACGCAGTATTTT
>TRBJ1-3|.|TRBV12-3/TRBV12-4|.
CASSQEGRGENTIYF
TGTGCCAGCAGTCAAGAGGGACGGGGGGAGAACACCATATATTTT
>TRBJ2-5|.|TRBV28|.
CASSFPPGRQETQYF
TGTGCCAGCAGTTTCCCCCCAGGGAGGCAAGAGACCCAGTACTTC
>TRBJ2-7|.|TRBV7-2|.
CASSLFLDRDTIYEQYF
TGTGCCAGCAGCTTATTCTTGGACCGCGATACGATCTACGAGCAGTACTTC